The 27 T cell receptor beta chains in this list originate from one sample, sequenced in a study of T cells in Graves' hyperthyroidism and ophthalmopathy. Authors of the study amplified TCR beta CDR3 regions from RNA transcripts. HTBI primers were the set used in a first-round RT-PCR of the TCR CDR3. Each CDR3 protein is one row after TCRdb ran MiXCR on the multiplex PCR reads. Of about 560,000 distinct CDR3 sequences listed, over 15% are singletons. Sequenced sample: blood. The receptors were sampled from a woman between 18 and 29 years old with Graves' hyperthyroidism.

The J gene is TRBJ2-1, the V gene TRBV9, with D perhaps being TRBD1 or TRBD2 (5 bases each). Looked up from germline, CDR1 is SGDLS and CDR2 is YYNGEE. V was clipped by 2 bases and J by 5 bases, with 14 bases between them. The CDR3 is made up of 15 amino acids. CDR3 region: CASSVGSGPDNEQFF. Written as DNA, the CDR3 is TGTGCCAGCAGCGTGGGGTCGGGGCCCGACAATGAGCAGTTCTTC.

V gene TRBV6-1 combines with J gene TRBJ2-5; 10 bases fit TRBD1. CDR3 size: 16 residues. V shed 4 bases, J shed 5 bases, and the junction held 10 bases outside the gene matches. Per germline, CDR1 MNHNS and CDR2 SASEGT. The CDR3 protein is CASSGADRGEEETQYF. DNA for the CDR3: TGTGCCAGCAGTGGAGCGGACAGGGGGGAGGAGGAGACCCAGTACTTC.

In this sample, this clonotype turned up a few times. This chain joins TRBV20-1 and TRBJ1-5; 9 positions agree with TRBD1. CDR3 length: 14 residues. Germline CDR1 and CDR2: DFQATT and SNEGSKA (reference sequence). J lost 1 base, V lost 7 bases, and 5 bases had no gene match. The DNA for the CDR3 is TGCAGTGGAACAGGGGGCGTGAGCAATCAGCCCCAGCATTTT. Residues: CSGTGGVSNQPQHF.

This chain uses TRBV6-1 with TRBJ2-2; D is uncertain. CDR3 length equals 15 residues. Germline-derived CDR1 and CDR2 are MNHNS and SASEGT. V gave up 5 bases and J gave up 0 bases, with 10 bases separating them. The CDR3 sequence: CASSYLEPNTGELFF. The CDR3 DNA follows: TGTGCCAGCAGTTACCTGGAGCCGAACACCGGGGAGCTGTTTTTT.

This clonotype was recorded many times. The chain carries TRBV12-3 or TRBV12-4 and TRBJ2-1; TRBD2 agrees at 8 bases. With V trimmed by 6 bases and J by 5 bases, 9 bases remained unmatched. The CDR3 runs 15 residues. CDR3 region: CASRLTSGRNNEQFF. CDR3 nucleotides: TGTGCCAGCAGGCTGACCAGCGGGAGAAACAATGAGCAGTTCTTC.

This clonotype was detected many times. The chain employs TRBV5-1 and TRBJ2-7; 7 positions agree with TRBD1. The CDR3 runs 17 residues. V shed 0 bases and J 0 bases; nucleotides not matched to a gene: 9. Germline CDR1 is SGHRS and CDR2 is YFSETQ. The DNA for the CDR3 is TGCGCCAGCAGCTTGGCCTTATTGACAGGGAGCTCCTACGAGCAGTACTTC. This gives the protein CASSLALLTGSSYEQYF.

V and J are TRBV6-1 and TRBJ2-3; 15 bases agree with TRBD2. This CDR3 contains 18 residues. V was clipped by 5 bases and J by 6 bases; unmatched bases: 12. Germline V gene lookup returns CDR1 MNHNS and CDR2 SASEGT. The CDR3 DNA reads TGTGCCAGCAGTCCCCGGGGACTAGCGGGAGGCCAGCGGGATACGCAGTATTTT. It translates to CASSPRGLAGGQRDTQYF.

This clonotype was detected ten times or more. The CDR3 DNA follows: TGTGCCAGCAGGAACACCAGGGGAGGCTCCTACGAGCAGTACTTC. It is translated as CASRNTRGGSYEQYF. The chain combines TRBV28 with TRBJ2-7, with D possibly called TRBD1 or TRBD2 (6 bases each). The CDR3 is made up of 15 amino acids. V was trimmed by 6 bases and J by 0 bases, leaving 15 bases between them. Per germline, CDR1 MDHEN and CDR2 SYDVKM.

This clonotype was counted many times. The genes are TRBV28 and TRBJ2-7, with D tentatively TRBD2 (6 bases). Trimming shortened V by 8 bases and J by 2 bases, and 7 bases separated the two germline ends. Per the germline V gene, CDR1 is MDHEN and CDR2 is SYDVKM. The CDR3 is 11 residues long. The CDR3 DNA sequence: TGTGCCAGCCGGGGGACCTACGAGCAGTACTTC. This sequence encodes CASRGTYEQYF.

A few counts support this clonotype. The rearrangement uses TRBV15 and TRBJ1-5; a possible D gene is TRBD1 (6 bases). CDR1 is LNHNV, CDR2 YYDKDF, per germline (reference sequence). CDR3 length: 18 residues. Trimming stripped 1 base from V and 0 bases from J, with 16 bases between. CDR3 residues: CATSRVGDKGYSNQPQHF. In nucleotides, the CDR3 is TGTGCCACCAGCAGAGTCGGGGACAAGGGGTATAGCAATCAGCCCCAGCATTTT.

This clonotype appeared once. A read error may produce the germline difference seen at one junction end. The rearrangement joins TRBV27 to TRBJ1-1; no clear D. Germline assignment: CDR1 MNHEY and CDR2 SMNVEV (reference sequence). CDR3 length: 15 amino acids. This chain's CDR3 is CARSSGGRQNTEAFF. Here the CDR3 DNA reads TGTGCCCGCAGTTCGGGAGGACGGCAGAACACTGAAGCTTTCTTT.

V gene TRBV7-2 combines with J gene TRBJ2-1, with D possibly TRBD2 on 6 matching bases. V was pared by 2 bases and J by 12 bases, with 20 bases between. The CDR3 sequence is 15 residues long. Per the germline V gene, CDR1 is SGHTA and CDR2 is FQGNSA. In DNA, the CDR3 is TGTGCCAGCAGCTTAATCTTTTCGGGAGAAGTGGCGCAGTTCTTC. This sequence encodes CASSLIFSGEVAQFF.

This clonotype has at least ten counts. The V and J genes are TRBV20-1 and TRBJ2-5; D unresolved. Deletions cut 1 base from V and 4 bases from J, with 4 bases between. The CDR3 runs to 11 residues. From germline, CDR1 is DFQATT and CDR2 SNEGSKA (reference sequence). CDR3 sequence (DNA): TGCAGTGCTAGAGTAGGAGAGACCCAGTACTTC. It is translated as CSARVGETQYF.

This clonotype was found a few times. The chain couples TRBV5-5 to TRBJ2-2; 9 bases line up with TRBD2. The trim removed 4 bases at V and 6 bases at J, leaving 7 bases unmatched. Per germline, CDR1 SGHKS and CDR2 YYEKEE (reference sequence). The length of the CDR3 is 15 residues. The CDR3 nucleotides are TGTGCCAGCAGCGTATCGGCGGGAGGGCCCGGGGAGCTGTTTTTT. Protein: CASSVSAGGPGELFF.

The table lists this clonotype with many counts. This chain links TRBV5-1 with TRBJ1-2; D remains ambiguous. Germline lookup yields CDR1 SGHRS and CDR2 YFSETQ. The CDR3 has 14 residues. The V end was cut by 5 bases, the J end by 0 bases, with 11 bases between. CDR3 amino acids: CASSENPANYGYTF. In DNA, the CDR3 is TGCGCCAGCAGTGAAAACCCAGCTAACTATGGCTACACCTTC.

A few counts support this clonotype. CDR3: CASSGSSVRGSMNTEAFF. As DNA, the CDR3 is TGCGCCAGCAGCGGATCAAGTGTTAGGGGAAGCATGAACACTGAAGCTTTCTTT. The rearrangement links TRBV4-1 to TRBJ1-1; TRBD1 might be the D (5 bases). In germline, CDR1 is MGHRA, CDR2 YSYEKL. CDR3 length: 18 amino acids. The germline V and J ends were trimmed by 5 bases and 0 bases, with 22 bases remaining between them.

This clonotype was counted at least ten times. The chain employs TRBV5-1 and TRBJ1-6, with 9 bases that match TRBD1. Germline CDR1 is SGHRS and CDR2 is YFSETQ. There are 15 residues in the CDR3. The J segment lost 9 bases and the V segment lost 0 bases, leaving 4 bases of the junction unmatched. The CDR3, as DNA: TGCGCCAGCAGCTTGGGGGGACAGGGAGGTTCACCCCTCCACTTT. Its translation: CASSLGGQGGSPLHF. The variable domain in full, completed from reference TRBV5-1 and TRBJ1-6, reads KAGVTQTPRYLIKTRGQQVTLSCSPISGHRSVSWYQQTPGQGLQFLFEYFSETQRNKGNFPGRFSGRQFSNSRSEMNVSTLELGDSALYLCASSLGGQGGSPLHFGNGTRLTVT.

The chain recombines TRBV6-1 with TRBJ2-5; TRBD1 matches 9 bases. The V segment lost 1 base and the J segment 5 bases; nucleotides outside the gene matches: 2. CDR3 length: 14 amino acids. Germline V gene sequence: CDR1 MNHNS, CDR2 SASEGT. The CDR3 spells CASSEGTGVETQYF. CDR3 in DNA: TGTGCCAGCAGTGAAGGGACAGGGGTGGAGACCCAGTACTTC.

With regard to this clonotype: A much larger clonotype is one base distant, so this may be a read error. CDR3 in amino acids: CASSPTGNRGSTF. For the CDR3, the DNA is TGTGCCAGCAGCCCTACCGGGAATCGTGGCTCCACCTTC. The J gene is TRBJ1-2, the V gene TRBV3-1; D remains ambiguous. This CDR3 has 13 residues. Germline CDR1 and CDR2: LGHDT and YNNKEL (reference sequence).

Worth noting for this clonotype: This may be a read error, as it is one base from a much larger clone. The CDR3 reads CSTDTGQTYEQFF. The CDR3 bases are TGCAGCACAGATACGGGACAGACCTACGAGCAGTTCTTC. J is TRBJ2-7 and V is TRBV20-1; 7 bases line up with TRBD1. Near its end, the DNA agrees better with TRBJ2-1, so the J call may be wrong. This CDR3 is 13 amino acids long. The germline gives CDR1 DFQATT, CDR2 SNEGSKA (reference sequence).

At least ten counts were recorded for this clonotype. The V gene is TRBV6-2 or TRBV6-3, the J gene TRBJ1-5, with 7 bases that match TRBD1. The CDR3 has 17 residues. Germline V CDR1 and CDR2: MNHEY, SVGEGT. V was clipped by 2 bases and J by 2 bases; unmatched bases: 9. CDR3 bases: TGTGCCAGCAGTTACCCCCGACAGGGAAAGGGCAATCAGCCCCAGCATTTT. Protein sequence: CASSYPRQGKGNQPQHF.

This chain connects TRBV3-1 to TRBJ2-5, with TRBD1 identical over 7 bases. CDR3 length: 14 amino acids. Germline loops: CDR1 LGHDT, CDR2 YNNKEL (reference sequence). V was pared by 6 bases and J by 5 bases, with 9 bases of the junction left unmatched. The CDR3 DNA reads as TGTGCCAGCAGTCGGCCGGGACAGAGGGAGACCCAGTACTTC. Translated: CASSRPGQRETQYF.

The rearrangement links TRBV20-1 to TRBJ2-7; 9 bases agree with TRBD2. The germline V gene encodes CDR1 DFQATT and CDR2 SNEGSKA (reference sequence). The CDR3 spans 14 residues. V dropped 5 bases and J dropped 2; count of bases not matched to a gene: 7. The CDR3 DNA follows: TGCAGTGCTGAAGGGACTAGCTTCCCCTACGAGCAGTACTTC. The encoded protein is CSAEGTSFPYEQYF.

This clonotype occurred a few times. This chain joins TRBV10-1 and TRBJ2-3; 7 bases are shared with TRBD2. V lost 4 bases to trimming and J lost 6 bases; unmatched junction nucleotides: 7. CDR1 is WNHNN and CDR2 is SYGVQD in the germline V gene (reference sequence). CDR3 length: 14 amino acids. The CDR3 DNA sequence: TGCGCCAGCAGTGTGGCGGGAGCTGCTGATACGCAGTATTTT. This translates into CASSVAGAADTQYF.

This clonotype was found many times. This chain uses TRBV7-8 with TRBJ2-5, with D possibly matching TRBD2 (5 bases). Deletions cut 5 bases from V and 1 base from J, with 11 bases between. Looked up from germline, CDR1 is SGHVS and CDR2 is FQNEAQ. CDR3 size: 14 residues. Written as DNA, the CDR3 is TGTGCCAGCAGCGTAAGCGGACTCCAAGAGACCCAGTACTTC. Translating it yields CASSVSGLQETQYF.

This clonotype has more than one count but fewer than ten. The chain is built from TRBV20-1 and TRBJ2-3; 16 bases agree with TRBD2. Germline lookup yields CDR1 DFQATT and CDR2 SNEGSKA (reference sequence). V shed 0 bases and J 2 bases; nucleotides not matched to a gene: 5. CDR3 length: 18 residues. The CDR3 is CSARDLGLAGGYTDTQYF. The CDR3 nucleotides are TGCAGTGCTAGAGATTTGGGACTAGCGGGGGGGTACACAGATACGCAGTATTTT.

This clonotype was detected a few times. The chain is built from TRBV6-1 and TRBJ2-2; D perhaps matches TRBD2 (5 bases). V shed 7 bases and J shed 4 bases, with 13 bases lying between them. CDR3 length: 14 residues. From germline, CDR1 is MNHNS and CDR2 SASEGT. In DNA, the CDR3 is TGTGCCAGCACTCCTGGGGAGTTCACCGGGGAGCTGTTTTTT. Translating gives CASTPGEFTGELFF.